The T cell receptor (beta chain) described here comes from a study of cytomegalovirus exposure and HLA in healthy donors. Points on this clone: The target antigen is unknown.

Study findings and constraints: Excluded were some V segments that proved indistinguishable, including TRBV6-2 and TRBV6-3. A later analysis found common viral pathogens apparently linked to several of the most significant clusters. Productive status was seen about 90% or about 30% of the time for most TCR beta V segments in an earlier analysis.

Germline V gene lookup returns CDR1 SGHNT and CDR2 YYREEE (reference sequence). The ends lost 7 bases at V and 4 bases at J; junction bases unmatched: 6. The CDR3 spans 13 residues. The PCR made use of 60 Vbeta and 13 Jbeta primers. The protocol was immunoSEQ multiplex PCR, while the TCRdb copy is restricted to in-frame clones and leaves out a portion. This sample carries 150,000 to 200,000 clones, more than 65% of them seen once, and the ten largest clones take about 2.5%. Sequences were obtained from PBMCs. The TCR originated in a woman aged 25 to 39 in good health and CMV-seropositive. This chain uses TRBV5-4 with TRBJ1-2; the match to TRBD1 covers 8 bases. This chain's CDR3 is CASWAGGSYGYTF. The CDR3 region has the DNA TGTGCCAGCTGGGCAGGGGGCAGCTATGGCTACACCTTC.